This section outlines one T cell receptor (beta chain) sequence together with its context. The antigen it recognizes is unknown. The record has no base qualities; no much larger clone is one base away. V loses 0 bases of germline sequence and J loses 9 bases, and the interval between the two ends is 10 bases. There are 14 amino acids in the CDR3, from cysteine to phenylalanine inclusive. CDR3 DNA is the only sequence kept; it has 42 bases, read in frame from the first base. The germline V gene specifies SGHRS as CDR1 and YFSETQ as CDR2. Sorted unstimulated T cells and proliferating T cells recovered from mixed lymphocyte reactions underwent TCRbeta CDR3 sequencing. Fresh whole blood from ten HLA-typed healthy donors was used as the source from which PBMCs were isolated. Unstimulated CD4+ non-regulatory T cells were FACS-sorted to map the origin of alloreactive clones. This record belongs to a study of siplizumab effects on memory and regulatory T cells (dated by TCRdb to between 2018 and 2021). Describing the broader study: The study examined how the anti-CD2 antibody siplizumab affects alloreactive T-cell subsets in allogeneic mixed lymphocyte reactions built from human PBMCs.

Results the study describes overall, beyond this receptor: Siplizumab significantly reduced the cumulative frequency of alloreactive sequences traceable to unstimulated CD4+ memory T cells. Of the alloreactive CD4+ clones that could be mapped, the Treg-derived share averaged approximately 67% with siplizumab compared with around 25% in control reactions. Unstimulated naive T cells appeared to be more diverse than memory T cells, and naive cells seemed to make a substantial contribution to the alloresponse. The suppressive function of proliferating Tregs from siplizumab cultures was not functionally confirmed. Because sequences at frequencies below about 10^-5 were poorly captured, only a minor fraction of alloreactive clones could be mapped back to unstimulated subsets. About 75-96% of proliferating CD4+ or CD8+ clones could not be given a naive or memory phenotype.

The protocol used for the library was the immunoSEQ multiplex PCR assay. Each sample had around 100,000 TCR templates assayed by the deep sequencing platform. Genomic DNA extracted from sorted T cells was used for TCRbeta CDR3 sequencing. As for the authors' bioinformatics: Clonal analysis of TCRbeta CDR3 data was done in the R programming language. Unstimulated samples were compared with post-reaction CFSE-low samples to define alloreactive CD4+ and CD8+ clones. Regulatory or non-regulatory origin was assigned to alloreactive CD4+ clones by matching of sequences to sorted unstimulated Treg and non-Treg repertoires. The source is immuneACCESS, and TCRdb retained only in-frame sequences with V and J called. Part of the clones is not carried over; for the studies checked, unresolved V genes explain less than half of this, and the remainder is unexplained. V, J and clone size were drawn from that table, and D and trimming were deduced from the DNA. The sample data list some 100,000 clones, and about 93% of these were observed just once. Together, the top ten hold approximately 1.2% of the sample.

This sequence was found in a human donor in good health. Sequencing was performed on non-Treg CD4+ T cells sorted from blood. The cell subset or site label corresponds to: FACS-sorted unstimulated CD4+ non-regulatory T cells. Here the chain combines TRBV5-1 and TRBJ1-6; TRBD1 is a possible D gene, resting on 6 matching bases. Here the CDR3 is given as CASSLAGGSSPLHF. The bases read TGCGCCAGCAGCTTGGCTGGGGGCAGTTCACCCCTCCACTTT.